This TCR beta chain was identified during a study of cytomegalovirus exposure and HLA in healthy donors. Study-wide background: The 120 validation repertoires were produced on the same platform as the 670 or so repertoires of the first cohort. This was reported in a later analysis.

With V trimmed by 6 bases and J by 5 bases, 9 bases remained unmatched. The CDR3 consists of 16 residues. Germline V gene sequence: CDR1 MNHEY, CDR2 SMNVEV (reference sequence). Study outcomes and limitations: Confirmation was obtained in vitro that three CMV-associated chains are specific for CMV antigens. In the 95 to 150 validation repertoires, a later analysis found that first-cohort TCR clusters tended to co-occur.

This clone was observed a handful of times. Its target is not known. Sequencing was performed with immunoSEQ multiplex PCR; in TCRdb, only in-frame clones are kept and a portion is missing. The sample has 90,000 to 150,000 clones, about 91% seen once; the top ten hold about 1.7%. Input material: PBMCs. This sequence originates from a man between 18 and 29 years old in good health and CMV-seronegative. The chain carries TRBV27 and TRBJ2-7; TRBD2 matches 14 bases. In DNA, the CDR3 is TGTGCCAGCAGCCAACCGGGACTAGCGGGAGTTGACGAGCAGTACTTC. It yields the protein CASSQPGLAGVDEQYF.